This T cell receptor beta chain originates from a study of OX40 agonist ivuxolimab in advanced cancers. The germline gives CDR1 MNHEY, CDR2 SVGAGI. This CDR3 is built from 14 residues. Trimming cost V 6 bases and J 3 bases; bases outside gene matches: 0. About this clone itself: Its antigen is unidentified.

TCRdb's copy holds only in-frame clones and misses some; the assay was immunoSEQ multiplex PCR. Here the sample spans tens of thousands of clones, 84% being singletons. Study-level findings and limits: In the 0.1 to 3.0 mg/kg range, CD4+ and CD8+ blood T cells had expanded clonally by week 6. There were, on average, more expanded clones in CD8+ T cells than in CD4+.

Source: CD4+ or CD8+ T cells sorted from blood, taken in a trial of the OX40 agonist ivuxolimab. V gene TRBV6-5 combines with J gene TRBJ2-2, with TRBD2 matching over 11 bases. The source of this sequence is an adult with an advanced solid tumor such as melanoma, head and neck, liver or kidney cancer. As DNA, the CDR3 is TGTGCCAGCAGACTAGCGGGAGACACCGGGGAGCTGTTTTTT. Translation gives CASRLAGDTGELFF.